This note documents a single T cell receptor beta chain sequence. Its antigen is unidentified. V lost 3 bases and J lost 7, with 19 bases in between. CDR1 and CDR2 (germline): SGHNT, YYREEE (reference sequence). The CDR3 has 15 residues. The data derive from a study of cytomegalovirus exposure and HLA in healthy donors. Study in general: The 550 to 800 first-cohort repertoires and the 130 or so validation repertoires shared the same platform, a later analysis reported.

This table comes from immunoSEQ multiplex PCR, and its TCRdb copy is limited to in-frame clones, with some not included. The repertoire consists of approximately 130,000 clones, with roughly 90% occurring once and the leading ten covering approximately 2%. Overall study findings and caveats: The study listed 150 to 200 cytomegalovirus-associated TCR beta chains. First-cohort TCR clusters tended to co-occur in the 120 or so validation repertoires, a later analysis found.

Sequences were obtained from PBMCs. This clonotype was obtained from a woman between 18 and 29 years old in good health and CMV-seronegative. The J gene is TRBJ1-2, the V gene TRBV5-4; D is unclear. The CDR3 coding sequence is TGTGCCAGCAGCTCAACTAGGCTGGGAGATTCTGGCTACACCTTC. Its protein product is CASSSTRLGDSGYTF.